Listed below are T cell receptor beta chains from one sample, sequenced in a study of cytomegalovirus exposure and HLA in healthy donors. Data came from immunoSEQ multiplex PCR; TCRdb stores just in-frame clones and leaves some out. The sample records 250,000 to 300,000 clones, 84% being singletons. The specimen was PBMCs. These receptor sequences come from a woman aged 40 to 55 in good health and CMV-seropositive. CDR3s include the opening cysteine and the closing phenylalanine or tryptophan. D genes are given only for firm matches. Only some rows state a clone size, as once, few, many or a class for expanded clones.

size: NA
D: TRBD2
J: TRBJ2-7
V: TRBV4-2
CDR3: CASSQTTSGYYEQYF
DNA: TGTGCCAGCAGCCAAACGACTAGCGGATACTACGAGCAGTACTTC

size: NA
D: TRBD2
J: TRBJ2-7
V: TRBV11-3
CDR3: CASSLGLSGSRREQYF
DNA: TGTGCCAGCAGCTTAGGGTTAAGCGGGAGCCGTCGCGAGCAGTACTTC

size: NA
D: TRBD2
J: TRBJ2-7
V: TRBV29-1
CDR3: CSVASGTYSYEQYF
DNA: TGCAGCGTTGCTAGCGGGACATACTCCTACGAGCAGTACTTC

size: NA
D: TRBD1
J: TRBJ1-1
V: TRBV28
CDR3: CASRNRGSIEAFF
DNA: TGTGCCAGCAGAAACAGGGGGTCTATTGAAGCTTTCTTT

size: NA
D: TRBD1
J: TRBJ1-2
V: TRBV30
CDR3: CAWSPMTGDYGYTF
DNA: TGTGCCTGGAGTCCTATGACAGGGGACTATGGCTACACCTTC

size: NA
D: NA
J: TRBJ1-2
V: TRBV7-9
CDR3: CASSAEFLRNGYTF
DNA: TGTGCCAGCAGCGCGGAATTTCTTCGAAATGGCTACACCTTC

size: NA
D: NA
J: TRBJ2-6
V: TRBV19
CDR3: CASTASQGSGANVLTF
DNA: TGTGCCAGTACCGCCTCACAGGGCTCCGGGGCCAACGTCCTGACTTTC

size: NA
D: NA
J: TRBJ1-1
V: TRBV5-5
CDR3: CASSLNPDTEAFF
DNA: TGTGCCAGCAGCTTAAACCCGGACACTGAAGCTTTCTTT

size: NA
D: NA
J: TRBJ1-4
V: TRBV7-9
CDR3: CSSSLSGANEKLFF
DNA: TGTTCCAGCAGCTTATCAGGGGCTAATGAAAAACTGTTTTTT

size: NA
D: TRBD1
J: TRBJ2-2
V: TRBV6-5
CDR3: CATTTGRSNTGELFF
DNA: TGTGCCACCACGACAGGGAGATCGAACACCGGGGAGCTGTTTTTT

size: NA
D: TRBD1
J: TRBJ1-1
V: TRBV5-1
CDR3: CATSTGNMNTEAFF
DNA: TGCGCCACTTCGACAGGGAACATGAACACTGAAGCTTTCTTT

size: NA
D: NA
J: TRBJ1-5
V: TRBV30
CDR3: CAFGTGGGQPQHF
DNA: TGTGCCTTCGGAACGGGAGGGGGTCAGCCCCAGCATTTT

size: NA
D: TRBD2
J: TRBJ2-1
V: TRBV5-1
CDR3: CASSLASGSYNEQFF
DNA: TGCGCCAGCAGCTTGGCTAGCGGATCCTACAATGAGCAGTTCTTC

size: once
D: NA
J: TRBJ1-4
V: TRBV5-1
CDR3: CASSQGANEKLFF
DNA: TGCGCCAGCAGTCAGGGCGCGAACGAAAAACTGTTTTTT